Shown below are 23 T cell receptor beta chains from a single sample sequenced in a study of cytomegalovirus exposure and HLA in healthy donors. PCR was performed using 60 Vbeta and 13 Jbeta primers. Clones were read by immunoSEQ multiplex PCR, and TCRdb kept only the in-frame ones, dropping some. The table includes roughly 86,000 clones, around two thirds detected once. Sequenced material: PBMCs. Receptor source: a man aged 30 to 45 in good health and CMV-seronegative.

This clone was recorded a few times. The V and J genes are TRBV28 and TRBJ2-7, with 7 bases that match TRBD1. Trimming took 5 bases from V and 4 from J; bases not matched to a gene: 14. Per the germline V gene, CDR1 is MDHEN and CDR2 is SYDVKM. The CDR3 is 16 amino acids. CDR3 sequence: CASSQDRELFFYEQYF. In nucleotides, the CDR3 is TGTGCCAGCAGTCAAGACAGGGAACTCTTCTTTTACGAGCAGTACTTC.

The chain joins TRBV10-3 to TRBJ1-4; D unclear. The V gene's germline CDR1 is ENHRY and CDR2 SYGVKD. The CDR3 has 13 amino acids. V lost 4 bases to trimming and J lost 8 bases, with 11 bases between them. The CDR3 here is CAISGTHREKLFF. CDR3 DNA sequence: TGTGCCATCAGTGGAACACATCGAGAAAAACTGTTTTTT.

This clone was picked up a small number of times. V usage is TRBV10-3 and J usage is TRBJ2-1, with unresolved D. The germline V and J ends were trimmed by 6 bases and 4 bases, with 13 bases remaining between them. The CDR3 totals 14 residues. The germline gives CDR1 ENHRY, CDR2 SYGVKD. Here the CDR3 reads CAISPTDIYNEQFF. The CDR3 coding sequence is TGTGCCATCAGCCCTACTGACATTTACAATGAGCAGTTCTTC.

In its sample, this clone was seen once. The CDR3 loop is CASSYQAGEYNEQFF. CDR3 bases: TGTGCCAGCAGTTACCAGGCGGGGGAGTACAATGAGCAGTTCTTC. The chain joins TRBV6-5 to TRBJ2-1; 7 bases map to TRBD2. The V gene end was trimmed by 2 bases and the J gene end by 4 bases; junction bases not matched to a gene: 5. This CDR3 is built from 15 residues. Germline CDR1 and CDR2: MNHEY and SVGAGI.

The chain uses TRBV7-2 and TRBJ2-3, with D uncertain. CDR1 is SGHTA and CDR2 is FQGNSA in the germline V gene. The germline V and J ends were trimmed by 3 bases and 0 bases, with 4 bases remaining between them. The CDR3 totals 13 residues. This chain's CDR3 is CASSLASTDTQYF. The CDR3 region has the DNA TGTGCCAGCAGCTTGGCAAGCACAGATACGCAGTATTTT.

The genes are TRBV15 and TRBJ1-4; possible D gene TRBD1, 6 bases. The germline V gene encodes CDR1 LNHNV and CDR2 YYDKDF (reference sequence). The CDR3 extends over 15 amino acids. V dropped 3 bases and J dropped 1 base, with 9 bases sitting between them. The chain's CDR3 is CATSRGRGTNEKLFF. DNA of the CDR3: TGTGCCACCAGCAGGGGCAGGGGAACTAATGAAAAACTGTTTTTT.

This clone appeared a few times. This rearrangement joins TRBV25-1 to TRBJ1-4; D possibly corresponds to TRBD1 (5 bases). With 1 base removed from V and 2 bases from J, the gap between germline ends came to 8 bases. The CDR3 loop spans 15 amino acids. Germline CDR1 MGHDK, CDR2 SYGVNS. CDR3 amino acids: CASSEFGGTNEKLFF. The CDR3 DNA sequence: TGTGCCAGCAGTGAATTCGGGGGGACTAATGAAAAACTGTTTTTT. The variable domain in full, completed from reference TRBV25-1 and TRBJ1-4, reads EADIYQTPRYLVIGTGKKITLECSQTMGHDKMYWYQQDPGMELHLIHYSYGVNSTEKGDLSSESTVSRIRTEHFPLTLESARPSHTSQYLCASSEFGGTNEKLFFGSGTQLSVL.

This clone has only one observation. The chain links TRBV14 to TRBJ2-7; D ambiguous. The CDR3 contains 13 residues. The germline V gene encodes CDR1 SGHDN and CDR2 FVKESK. Trimming pared 1 base from V and 2 bases from J, leaving 6 bases between. The DNA of the CDR3 is TGTGCCAGCAGCCAAGTCGAGGCCTACGAGCAGTACTTC. Protein product: CASSQVEAYEQYF.

The chain joins TRBV21-1 to TRBJ2-7; TRBD2, the table's D call, lacks a check against the DNA. TRBV21-1 has pseudogene status. This CDR3 spans 14 amino acids. CDR3 sequence (DNA): TGTGCCAGCAGCCCCGGACTAGGTTACTACGAGCAGTACTTC. Protein: CASSPGLGYYEQYF.

V gene TRBV4-3 combines with J gene TRBJ1-1, with D tentatively TRBD1 (5 bases). The V end lost 0 bases, the J end lost 5 bases, and 10 bases lay between the germline ends. The CDR3 contains 14 residues. The germline V gene has CDR1 LGHNA and CDR2 YSLEER. The DNA for the CDR3 is TGCGCCAGCAGCCAAGAGGGCAGGGTAACTGAAGCTTTCTTT. The encoded protein is CASSQEGRVTEAFF.

The chain employs TRBV7-2 and TRBJ1-5, with 8 bases lining up with TRBD1. Germline loops: CDR1 SGHTA, CDR2 FQGNSA. V lost 5 bases and J lost 2; bases outside the gene matches: 2. CDR3 length: 14 amino acids. The CDR3 is CASSRTGRNQPQHF. The CDR3 region has the DNA TGTGCCAGCAGCCGGACAGGGCGCAATCAGCCCCAGCATTTT.

This clone is a singleton in its sample. The chain carries TRBV14 and TRBJ2-2; D remains unclear. Germline loops: CDR1 SGHDN, CDR2 FVKESK. V lost 2 bases to trimming and J lost 6 bases, with 4 bases between them. This CDR3 region has 12 residues. Here the CDR3 DNA reads TGTGCCAGCAGCCAACAGGCCGGGGAGCTGTTTTTT. Protein product: CASSQQAGELFF.

This clone was counted only a few times. This chain links TRBV14 with TRBJ2-7; TRBD2 aligns across 12 bases. From germline, CDR1 is SGHDN and CDR2 FVKESK. The CDR3 has 18 residues. V shed 6 bases and J 6 bases; nucleotides not matched to a gene: 18. The CDR3 sequence is CASSPPGTSGHRTREQYF. The CDR3 DNA follows: TGTGCCAGCAGTCCCCCTGGGACTAGCGGGCATCGGACCCGCGAGCAGTACTTC.

This clone was detected a few times. Other DNA sequences in the sample encode the same CDR3. This sequence joins TRBV30 and TRBJ1-1; D remains unclear. V lost 3 bases and J lost 4, with 12 bases in between. The CDR3 totals 13 residues. Germline values: CDR1 GTSNPN, CDR2 SVGIG (reference sequence). The CDR3 DNA reads as TGTGCCTGGAGCTGGGAGGGAGGCACTGAAGCTTTCTTT. This sequence encodes CAWSWEGGTEAFF.

V usage is TRBV5-4 and J usage is TRBJ1-2; 7 nucleotides align to TRBD1. With 0 bases clipped from V and 4 bases from J, the junction kept 3 bases outside the gene matches. The germline V gene encodes CDR1 SGHNT and CDR2 YYREEE (reference sequence). The CDR3 totals 14 residues. The CDR3 DNA reads as TGTGCCAGCAGCTTGGTAGGGGGCTTCTATGGCTACACCTTC. This encodes CASSLVGGFYGYTF.

The genes are TRBV2 and TRBJ2-1; the match to TRBD2 covers 10 bases. The V gene's germline CDR1 is SNHLY and CDR2 FYNNEI. The CDR3 totals 16 residues. The V and J ends lost 4 bases and 8 bases, in that order; junction bases with no gene match: 11. CDR3 sequence (DNA): TGTGCCAGCAGTGCGAGGACTAGCGGTAATGGGGATGAGCAGTTCTTC. Amino acid sequence: CASSARTSGNGDEQFF. The whole variable domain, filled in from reference TRBV2 and TRBJ2-1, reads EPEVTQTPSHQVTQMGQEVILRCVPISNHLYFYWYRQILGQKVEFLVSFYNNEISEKSEIFDDQFSVERPDGSNFTLKIRSTKLEDSAMYFCASSARTSGNGDEQFFGPGTRLTVL.

In DNA, the CDR3 is TGTGCCAGCAGCTTAGCTAGCGGGAGGGCTTTGAGAGAGCAGTACTTC. Its translation: CASSLASGRALREQYF. This chain joins TRBV5-5 and TRBJ2-7, with TRBD2 identical over 12 bases. Per germline, CDR1 SGHKS and CDR2 YYEKEE (reference sequence). J was trimmed by 7 bases and V by 2 bases; bases with no gene match: 10. The CDR3 extends over 16 amino acids.

The chain carries TRBV5-1 and TRBJ1-3; D is uncertain. This CDR3 contains 13 residues. The germline gives CDR1 SGHRS, CDR2 YFSETQ. Trimming cost V 4 bases and J 3 bases, with 8 bases left between them. The CDR3 nucleotides are TGCGCCAGCAGCCCGCGTGTTGGAAACACCATATATTTT. Its translation: CASSPRVGNTIYF.

This clone was detected a few times. Here the CDR3 DNA reads TGTGCCAGCAGTGAAGCCACCGGAGGACGGGAGACCCAGTACTTC. Amino acid sequence: CASSEATGGRETQYF. V gene TRBV2 combines with J gene TRBJ2-5; D is possibly TRBD2 (5 bases). V lost 0 bases to trimming and J lost 5 bases, with 13 bases between them. CDR1 and CDR2 (germline): SNHLY, FYNNEI. This CDR3 has 15 residues.

The table lists this clone with a few counts. This chain uses TRBV7-6 with TRBJ1-1, with D possibly being TRBD1 (6 bases). Germline V gene lookup returns CDR1 SGHVS and CDR2 FNYEAQ. V lost 4 bases and J 4 bases, leaving 25 bases between the germline ends. The CDR3 loop spans 18 amino acids. Here the CDR3 DNA reads TGTGCCAGCAGCTCGACGATCTTTCAGGGGTTTCTGGGCACTGAAGCTTTCTTT. It encodes CASSSTIFQGFLGTEAFF.

This chain uses TRBV6-1 with TRBJ2-5; D is unresolved. The V gene's germline CDR1 is MNHNS and CDR2 SASEGT. V was clipped by 0 bases and J by 2 bases, with 16 bases between them. CDR3 length: 17 residues. In nucleotides, the CDR3 is TGTGCCAGCAGTGAAGCGTTTTTTGCGGCCGGGCAAGAGACCCAGTACTTC. This translates into CASSEAFFAAGQETQYF.

The V gene is TRBV7-3, the J gene TRBJ2-3; 11 nucleotides align to TRBD1. Looked up from germline, CDR1 is SGHTA and CDR2 is FQGTGA. CDR3 length: 17 residues. J was trimmed by 0 bases and V by 0 bases; bases with no gene match: 2. The CDR3 is CASSLTGQGASTDTQYF. The CDR3 DNA sequence: TGTGCCAGCAGCTTAACCGGACAGGGGGCGAGCACAGATACGCAGTATTTT.

This clone has only a few counts. This chain joins TRBV6-4 and TRBJ2-4; D perhaps matches TRBD1 (6 bases). Germline CDR1 is MRHNA and CDR2 is SNTAGT. The CDR3 runs 14 residues. Trimming cost V 6 bases and J 0 bases, with 9 bases left between them. CDR3 region: CASSQGLAKNIQYF. Here the CDR3 DNA reads TGTGCCAGCAGCCAGGGGCTAGCCAAAAACATTCAGTACTTC.